This T cell receptor beta chain was identified during a study of response to subunit inactivated influenza vaccine (dated by TCRdb to 2016 to 2018). For context, the study as a whole: The study used deep quantitative T cell receptor repertoire profiling to track responses to a trivalent subunit inactivated influenza vaccine. On the study overall, not on this receptor specifically: The authors proposed that each seasonal influenza vaccination may bring in only a limited number of new T cells.

The method was RT-PCR. Sequenced using an Illumina HiSeq 2500. TCRdb reworked the public reads: Q25 trimming with fastp, MiXCR clone assembly, productive beta chains retained. Under each unique CDR3 protein, matching rows form one entry showing the most common genes and DNA. Within this sample are approximately 480,000 distinct CDR3 sequences, with roughly 9.7% of them counted one time only. 10% to 15% of the sample is held by the ten biggest clonotypes. Interpreted using the paper, the time point label stands for: around 42 days after influenza vaccine administration. Comments on this clonotype: There is no known antigen for this receptor. Base qualities are not at hand, and no much larger clone is one base apart.

The sample consisted of PBMCs from blood, taken 35 to 45 days after vaccination. The origin of this receptor is a man in his fifties or sixties who received an inactivated influenza vaccine. Donor details come from another sample of the same person, matched by shared clones.

The DNA sequence is as follows: TGTGCCAGCGGCAGGGCAAATCCCTGGGAGCCCCAGCATTTT. Its protein is CASGRANPWEPQHF. The V and J genes are TRBV6-9 and TRBJ1-5; a tentative D match to TRBD1 spans 5 bases. Inclusive of the bounding cysteine and phenylalanine, the CDR3 is 14 residues long. The retained sequence is limited to the CDR3, 42 bases, with the frame set at the first base. The junction carries 19 bases between V and J, which are trimmed by 8 bases and 8 bases respectively. The germline V gene yields MNHGY for CDR1 and SVAAGI for CDR2.